This T cell receptor beta chain appears in the sequencing data of a study of blood T cells in healthy people across ages. Together with a sample-barcoded 5' primer, a J-beta primer mix was included in a second PCR lasting about 6 to 12 cycles. MiXCR was run by TCRdb on the 5' RACE reads, yielding one entry per CDR3 protein. The sample lists hundreds of thousands of distinct CDR3 sequences; roughly 48% were seen once. Germline trimming cut 0 bases from V and 2 bases from J; bases unmatched to any gene: 2. The germline gives CDR1 MNHEY, CDR2 SVGAGI. The CDR3 extends over 15 amino acids. The sequence was collected from a man aged 25-45 years in good health. Sequenced sample: blood. The V call is TRBV6-5, the J call TRBJ2-3; TRBD1 aligns across 7 bases. CDR3 region: CASSYSDRPTDTQYF. The CDR3 DNA is TGTGCCAGCAGTTACTCGGACAGGCCCACAGATACGCAGTATTTT.